This TCR beta chain was recovered during a study of cytomegalovirus exposure and HLA in healthy donors. Findings and caveats of the study: Roughly uniform sequencing depth across donors was assumed, possibly incorrectly. With further analysis later on, most CMV-associated TCR beta chains appeared HLA-restricted. More clonal expansion characterized HLA-associated TCR beta chains than equally common others in a later analysis.

PCR was performed using 60 Vbeta and 13 Jbeta primers. Sequencing used immunoSEQ multiplex PCR; TCRdb keeps in-frame clones, though not all of them. The sample is made up of 140,000 or so clones, and the top ten hold 0.96% of it. A word on this clone: Its antigen remains unidentified.

The sequence came from a male donor in good health and CMV-seronegative. Sequencing was carried out using PBMCs.

The CDR3, as DNA: TGTGCCAGCAGCTTGGTCGAGACAGCTAACTATGGCTACACCTTC. It is translated as CASSLVETANYGYTF. V gene TRBV5-6 combines with J gene TRBJ1-2; a weak D match, TRBD1 (5 bases). The germline gives CDR1 SGHDT, CDR2 YYEEEE. The ends were cut back, 0 bases at V and 0 bases at J, with 9 bases in the middle. This CDR3 has 15 residues.